The clone carrying this TCR beta chain was seen more than once but under ten times. The record originates from a study of cytomegalovirus exposure and HLA in healthy donors. The germline CDR1 and CDR2 sequences are MNHEY and SMNVEV (reference sequence). The germline V and J ends were trimmed by 7 bases and 2 bases, with 14 bases remaining between them. CDR3 length equals 14 residues. Primers included in the PCR were 60 Vbeta and 13 Jbeta primers. The table came from immunoSEQ multiplex PCR; TCRdb's copy has only in-frame clones and leaves some out. The sample lists some 110,000 clones, 78% occurring once.

The clonotype was recovered from a young man in good health and CMV-seronegative. Sequencing was carried out using PBMCs. J is TRBJ1-2 and V is TRBV27; tentatively, D is TRBD1 (5 bases). The CDR3 DNA follows: TGTGCCAGCACCCCCCATTCAGGGAACTATGGCTACACCTTC. Its protein product is CASTPHSGNYGYTF.